This passage covers 5 T cell receptor beta chains from one sample sequenced in a study of blood T cell repertoires in COVID-19. The protocol was immunoSEQ multiplex PCR, while the TCRdb copy is restricted to in-frame clones and leaves out a portion. The data hold about 200,000 clones, with roughly nine tenths observed a single time. The sample comprised peripheral blood. The receptor source for this set is a woman in her forties or fifties with acute or convalescent COVID-19.

The rearrangement uses TRBV30 and TRBJ1-6; 7 bases map to TRBD1. The CDR3 has 13 residues. Germline trimming cut 3 bases from V and 11 bases from J; bases unmatched to any gene: 7. Per germline, CDR1 GTSNPN and CDR2 SVGIG (reference sequence). For the CDR3, the DNA is TGTGCCTGGAGCGGATCACAGGGGACACCCCTCCACTTT. Encoded protein: CAWSGSQGTPLHF.

This clone was detected ten times or more. J is TRBJ2-1 and V is TRBV2, with D perhaps matching TRBD2 (7 bases). The CDR3 has 14 amino acids. CDR1 and CDR2 (germline): SNHLY, FYNNEI. With 2 bases removed from V and 9 bases from J, the gap between germline ends came to 14 bases. CDR3 loop: CASSEPGGMGEQFF. In DNA form, the CDR3 reads TGTGCCAGCAGTGAACCGGGGGGCATGGGTGAGCAGTTCTTC.

This chain joins TRBV19 and TRBJ2-7, with 9 bases identical to TRBD1. Trimming cost V 4 bases and J 5 bases; bases outside gene matches: 9. The CDR3 is 15 residues long. The germline V gene encodes CDR1 LNHDA and CDR2 SQIVND (reference sequence). The CDR3 here is CASSNLGQGLDEQYF. Here the CDR3 DNA reads TGTGCCAGTAGTAACCTCGGACAGGGGCTGGACGAGCAGTACTTC.

V and J are TRBV2 and TRBJ2-1; tentative D call: TRBD2 (6 bases). CDR1 is SNHLY, CDR2 FYNNEI, per germline. The CDR3 runs to 15 residues. V lost 6 bases and J lost 2, with 14 bases in between. The CDR3 nucleotides are TGTGCCAGCAGAATAGGGGAGGCGACCTACAATGAGCAGTTCTTC. Protein product: CASRIGEATYNEQFF.

This rearrangement joins TRBV12-3 or TRBV12-4 to TRBJ1-2; D is undetermined. Trimming removed 5 bases from V and 5 bases from J, with 12 bases in between. The CDR3 runs 13 residues. This CDR3 is CASSLNGGYGYTF. The CDR3 nucleotides read TGTGCCAGCAGTCTCAATGGAGGATATGGCTACACCTTC.